The entry below gives a single TCR beta chain sequence along with its context. The ends lost 7 bases at V and 5 bases at J; junction bases unmatched: 9. There are 14 residues in the CDR3. In TCRdb, the RT-PCR reads were re-called with MiXCR into one record per CDR3 protein. The table has about 680,000 distinct CDR3 sequences, more than 13% seen once; the top ten hold 3% to 4.5%. This sequence originates from a female donor in good health, serving as a healthy control. The rearrangement links TRBV12-3 or TRBV12-4 to TRBJ1-1; 8 nucleotides align to TRBD1. Sequencing was done on a sample of memory CD4+ T cells from blood. The CDR3 protein is CASTLTGVRTEAFF. Written as DNA, the CDR3 is TGTGCCAGCACCCTGACAGGGGTCAGAACTGAAGCTTTCTTT.